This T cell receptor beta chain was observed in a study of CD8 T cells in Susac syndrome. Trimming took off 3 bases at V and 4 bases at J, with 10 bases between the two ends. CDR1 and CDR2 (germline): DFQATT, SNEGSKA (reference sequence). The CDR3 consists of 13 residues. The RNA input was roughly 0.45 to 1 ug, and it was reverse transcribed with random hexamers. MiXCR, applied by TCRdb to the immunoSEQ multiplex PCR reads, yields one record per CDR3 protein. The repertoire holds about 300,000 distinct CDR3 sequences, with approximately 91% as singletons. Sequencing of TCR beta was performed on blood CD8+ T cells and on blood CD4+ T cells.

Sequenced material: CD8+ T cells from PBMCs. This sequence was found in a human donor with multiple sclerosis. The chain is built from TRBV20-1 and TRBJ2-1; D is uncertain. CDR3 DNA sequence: TGCAGTGCTAGGACGTCGGATTACAATGAGCAGTTCTTC. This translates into CSARTSDYNEQFF.